These T cell receptor beta chains were read from a single sample in a study of cytomegalovirus exposure and HLA in healthy donors. The method was immunoSEQ multiplex PCR; TCRdb's version includes in-frame clones alone and lacks a portion of them. The data hold some 120,000 clones, with less than 85% observed a single time. The sequenced material came from PBMCs. The receptors derive from a man between 18 and 29 years old in good health and CMV-seropositive. CDR3s include the opening cysteine and the closing phenylalanine or tryptophan. D genes are given only for firm matches. Size is stated for part of the rows, as once, few or many counts, or as a class when the clone is expanded.

clone size,V gene,J gene,D gene,CDR3 DNA,CDR3 protein
NA,TRBV5-1,TRBJ1-2,NA,TGCGCCAGCAGCTTGGATCCTTTCGTAACTGATCACTATGGCTACACCTTC,CASSLDPFVTDHYGYTF
NA,TRBV13,TRBJ2-1,TRBD1,TGTGCCAGCAACTCGGGACAGGGGGGGTCCGGGCGTACCTATGAGCAGTTCTTC,CASNSGQGGSGRTYEQFF
few,TRBV4-1,TRBJ2-5,TRBD2,TGCGCCAGCAGCCAATCAGCGGGGGAGGTAGAGACCCAGTACTTC,CASSQSAGEVETQYF
NA,TRBV10-3,TRBJ2-2,NA,TGTGCCATCAGTGAGGCTAGCGAGGAGAACACCGGGGAGCTGTTTTTT,CAISEASEENTGELFF
NA,TRBV27,TRBJ1-6,NA,TGTGCCAGCAGCCCTCTTGACAGTTCACCCCTCCACTTT,CASSPLDSSPLHF
NA,TRBV10-3,TRBJ1-5,NA,TGTGCCATCAGTGAATTCGGGGTAGGCAATCAGCCCCAGCATTTT,CAISEFGVGNQPQHF
NA,TRBV25-1,TRBJ2-5,NA,TGTGCCAGCAGTGAAGAACAGGAAGAGACCCAGTACTTC,CASSEEQEETQYF
NA,TRBV6-4,TRBJ2-5,NA,TGTGCCAGAACCGACAGTCCCAAAGAGACCCAGTACTTC,CARTDSPKETQYF
NA,TRBV29-1,TRBJ2-7,NA,TGCAGCGTTGGAGGAGGATGGAAACTAGACCACTACGAGCAGTACTTC,CSVGGGWKLDHYEQYF
few,TRBV6-6,TRBJ1-5,TRBD1,TGTGCCAGCAGTTACAAAGGACAGGGAGGTCAGCCCCAGCATTTT,CASSYKGQGGQPQHF
NA,TRBV4-1,TRBJ2-1,NA,TGCGCCAGCAGCCTAAGGAGGGGGGGCGATGAGCAGTTCTTC,CASSLRRGGDEQFF
NA,TRBV4-2,TRBJ2-1,TRBD1,TGTGCCAGCAGCCAAACGGGACAGTTCCGCTTAGCCAATGAGCAGTTCTTC,CASSQTGQFRLANEQFF
NA,TRBV6-5,TRBJ1-2,NA,TGTGCCAGCAGTTACCACCCCCCGGGGGTTGATGGCTACACCTTC,CASSYHPPGVDGYTF
NA,TRBV7-8,TRBJ1-4,TRBD1,TGTGCCAGCAGCTTCGGACAGGGAGAAGAAAAACTGTTTTTT,CASSFGQGEEKLFF
NA,TRBV15,TRBJ2-1,TRBD2,TGTGCCACCAGCAGGGAGGCGGGGGTTTGGAATGAGCAGTTCTTC,CATSREAGVWNEQFF
NA,TRBV5-1,TRBJ1-1,NA,TGCGCCAGCAGCTTGGGTACGGCATTCCGGGACACTGAAGCTTTCTTT,CASSLGTAFRDTEAFF